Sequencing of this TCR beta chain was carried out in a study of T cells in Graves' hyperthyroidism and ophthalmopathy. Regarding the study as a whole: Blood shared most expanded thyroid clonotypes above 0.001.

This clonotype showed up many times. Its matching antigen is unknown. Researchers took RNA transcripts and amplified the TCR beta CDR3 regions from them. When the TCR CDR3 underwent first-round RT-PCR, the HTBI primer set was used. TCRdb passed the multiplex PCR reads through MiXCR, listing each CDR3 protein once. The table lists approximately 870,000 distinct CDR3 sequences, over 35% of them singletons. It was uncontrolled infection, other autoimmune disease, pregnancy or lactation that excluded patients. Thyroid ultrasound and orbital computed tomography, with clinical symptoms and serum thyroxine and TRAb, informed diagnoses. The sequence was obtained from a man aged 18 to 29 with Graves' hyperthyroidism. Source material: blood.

The CDR3 spells CSARRGDDEQYF. The CDR3 DNA is TGCAGTGCTAGGCGTGGGGACGACGAGCAGTACTTC. The V and J genes are TRBV20-1 and TRBJ2-7; D is tentatively TRBD1 or TRBD2 (5 bases each). The germline CDR1 and CDR2 sequences are DFQATT and SNEGSKA (reference sequence). This CDR3 has 12 residues. Trimming took off 3 bases at V and 5 bases at J, with 11 bases between the two ends.